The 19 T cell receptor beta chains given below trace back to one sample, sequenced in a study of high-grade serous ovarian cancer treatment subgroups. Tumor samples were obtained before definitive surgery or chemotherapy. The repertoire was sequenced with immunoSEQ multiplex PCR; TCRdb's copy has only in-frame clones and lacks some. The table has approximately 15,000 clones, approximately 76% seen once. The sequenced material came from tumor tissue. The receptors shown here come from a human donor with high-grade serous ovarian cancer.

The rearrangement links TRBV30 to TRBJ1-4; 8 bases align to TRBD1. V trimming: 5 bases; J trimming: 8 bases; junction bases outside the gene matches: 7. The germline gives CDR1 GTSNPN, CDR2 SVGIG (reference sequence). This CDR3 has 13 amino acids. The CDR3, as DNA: TGTGCCTGGTCCGACAGGGGCCGAGAAAAACTGTTTTTT. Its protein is CAWSDRGREKLFF.

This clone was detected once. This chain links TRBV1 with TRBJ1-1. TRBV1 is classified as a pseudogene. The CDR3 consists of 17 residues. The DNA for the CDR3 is TGCACCAGCAGCCAAGATAGGTTTGGGGGGCTGAGCACTGAAGCTTTCTTT. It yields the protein CTSSQDRFGGLSTEAFF.

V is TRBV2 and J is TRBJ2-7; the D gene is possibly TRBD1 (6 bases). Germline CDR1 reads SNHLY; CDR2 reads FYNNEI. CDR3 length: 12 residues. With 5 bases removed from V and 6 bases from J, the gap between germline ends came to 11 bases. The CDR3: CASSSQGFEQYF. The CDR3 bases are TGTGCCAGCAGTTCACAGGGCTTCGAGCAGTACTTC. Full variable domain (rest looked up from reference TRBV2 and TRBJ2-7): EPEVTQTPSHQVTQMGQEVILRCVPISNHLYFYWYRQILGQKVEFLVSFYNNEISEKSEIFDDQFSVERPDGSNFTLKIRSTKLEDSAMYFCASSSQGFEQYFGPGTRLTVT.

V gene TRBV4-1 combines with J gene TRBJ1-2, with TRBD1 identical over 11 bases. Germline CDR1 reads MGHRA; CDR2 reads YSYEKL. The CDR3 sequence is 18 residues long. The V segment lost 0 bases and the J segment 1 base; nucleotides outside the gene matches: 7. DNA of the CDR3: TGCGCCAGCAGCCAAGACAGGACAGGGGGCGCGAGTAACTATGGCTACACCTTC. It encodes CASSQDRTGGASNYGYTF.

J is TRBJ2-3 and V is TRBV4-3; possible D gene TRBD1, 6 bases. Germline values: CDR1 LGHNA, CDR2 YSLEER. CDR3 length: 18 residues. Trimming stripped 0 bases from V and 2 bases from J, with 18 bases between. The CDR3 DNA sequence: TGCGCCAGCAGCCAAGAGAGTAGTGGGGGCTTTTACACAGATACGCAGTATTTT. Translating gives CASSQESSGGFYTDTQYF.

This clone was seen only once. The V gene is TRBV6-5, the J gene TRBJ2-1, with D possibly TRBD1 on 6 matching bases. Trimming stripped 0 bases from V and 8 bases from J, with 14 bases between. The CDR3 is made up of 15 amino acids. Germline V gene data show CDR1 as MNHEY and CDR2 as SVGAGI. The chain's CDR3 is CASSYSKGRGHEQFF. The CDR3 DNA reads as TGTGCCAGCAGTTACTCGAAAGGCAGGGGCCATGAGCAGTTCTTC.

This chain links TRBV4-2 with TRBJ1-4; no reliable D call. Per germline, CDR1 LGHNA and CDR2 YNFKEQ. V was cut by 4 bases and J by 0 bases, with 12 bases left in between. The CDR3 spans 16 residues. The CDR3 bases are TGTGCCAGCAGCCGCCCTCAGAGGTCAACTAATGAAAAACTGTTTTTT. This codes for CASSRPQRSTNEKLFF.

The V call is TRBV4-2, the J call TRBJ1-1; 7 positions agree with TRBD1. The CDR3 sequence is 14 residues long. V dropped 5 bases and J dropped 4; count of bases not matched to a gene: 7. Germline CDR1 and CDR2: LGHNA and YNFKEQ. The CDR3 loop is CASSSGGPVTEAFF. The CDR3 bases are TGTGCCAGCAGCTCAGGGGGACCTGTCACTGAAGCTTTCTTT.

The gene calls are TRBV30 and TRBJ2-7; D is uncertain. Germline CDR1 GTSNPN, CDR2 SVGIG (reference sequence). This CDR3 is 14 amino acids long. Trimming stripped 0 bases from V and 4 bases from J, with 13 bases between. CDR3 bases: TGTGCCTGGAGTGTGAAGGGCGCAACTTACGAGCAGTACTTC. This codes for CAWSVKGATYEQYF.

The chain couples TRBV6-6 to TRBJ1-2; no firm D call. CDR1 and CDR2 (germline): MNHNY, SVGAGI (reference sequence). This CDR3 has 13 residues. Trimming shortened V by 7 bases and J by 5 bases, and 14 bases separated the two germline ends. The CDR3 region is CASTNSDRYGYTF. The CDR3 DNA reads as TGTGCCAGCACCAATAGTGACCGGTATGGCTACACCTTC.

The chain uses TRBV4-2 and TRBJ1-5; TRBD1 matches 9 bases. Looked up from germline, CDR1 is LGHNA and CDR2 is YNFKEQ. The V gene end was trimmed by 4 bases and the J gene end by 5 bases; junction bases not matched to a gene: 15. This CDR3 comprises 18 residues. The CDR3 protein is CASSPWRDRVNLDQPQHF. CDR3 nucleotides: TGTGCCAGCAGCCCGTGGAGGGACAGGGTGAATTTGGATCAGCCCCAGCATTTT.

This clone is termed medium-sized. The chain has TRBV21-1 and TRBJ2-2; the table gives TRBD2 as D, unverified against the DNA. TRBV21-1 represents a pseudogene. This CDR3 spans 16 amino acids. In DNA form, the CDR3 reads TGTGCCAGCAGCGAACAGCGGGGGGTGGGCACCGGGGAGCTGTTTTTT. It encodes CASSEQRGVGTGELFF.

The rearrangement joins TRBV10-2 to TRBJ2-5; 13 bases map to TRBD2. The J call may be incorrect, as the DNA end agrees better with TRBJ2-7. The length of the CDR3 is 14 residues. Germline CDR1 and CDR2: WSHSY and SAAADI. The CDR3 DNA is TGCGCCAGCAAACTAGCGGGGGGGCACCACGAGCAGTACTTC. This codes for CASKLAGGHHEQYF.

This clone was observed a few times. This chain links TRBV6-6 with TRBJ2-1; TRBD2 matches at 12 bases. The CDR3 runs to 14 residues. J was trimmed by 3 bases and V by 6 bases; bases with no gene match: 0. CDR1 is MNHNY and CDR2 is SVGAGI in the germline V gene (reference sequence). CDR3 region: CASRLAGGYNEQFF. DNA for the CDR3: TGTGCCAGCAGACTAGCGGGGGGCTACAATGAGCAGTTCTTC.

CDR3 sequence: CASSHTASEQYF. The DNA of the CDR3 is TGCGCCAGCAGCCATACAGCATCCGAGCAGTACTTC. This rearrangement joins TRBV4-1 to TRBJ2-7, with D uncertain. The germline V and J ends were trimmed by 3 bases and 6 bases, with 9 bases remaining between them. CDR3 size: 12 residues. Germline V gene data show CDR1 as MGHRA and CDR2 as YSYEKL.

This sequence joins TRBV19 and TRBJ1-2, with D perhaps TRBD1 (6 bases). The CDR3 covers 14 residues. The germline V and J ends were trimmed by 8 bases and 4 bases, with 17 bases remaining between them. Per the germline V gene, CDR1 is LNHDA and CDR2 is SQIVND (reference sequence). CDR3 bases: TGTGCCAGTGCGGGACAACCCGGGGGCTATGGCTACACCTTC. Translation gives CASAGQPGGYGYTF.

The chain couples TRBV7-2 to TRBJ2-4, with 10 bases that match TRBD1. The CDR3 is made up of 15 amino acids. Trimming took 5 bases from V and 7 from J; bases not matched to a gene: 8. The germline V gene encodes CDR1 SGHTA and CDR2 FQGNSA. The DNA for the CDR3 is TGTGCCAGCAGCGTACTCGGACAGGGGGGGAACATTCAGTACTTC. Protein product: CASSVLGQGGNIQYF.

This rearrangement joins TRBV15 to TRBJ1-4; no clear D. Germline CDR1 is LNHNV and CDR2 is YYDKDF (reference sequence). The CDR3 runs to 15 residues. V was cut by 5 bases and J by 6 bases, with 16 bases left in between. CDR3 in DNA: TGTGCCACCAGCCTTTCGAACAGTAATTATGAAAAACTGTTTTTT. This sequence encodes CATSLSNSNYEKLFF.

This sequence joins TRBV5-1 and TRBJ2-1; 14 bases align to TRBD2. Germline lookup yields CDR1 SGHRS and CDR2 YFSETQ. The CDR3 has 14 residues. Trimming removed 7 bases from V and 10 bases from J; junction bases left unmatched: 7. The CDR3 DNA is TGCGCCAGCCGGACTAGCGGGGGGTCAGGGGAGCAGTTCTTC. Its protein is CASRTSGGSGEQFF.